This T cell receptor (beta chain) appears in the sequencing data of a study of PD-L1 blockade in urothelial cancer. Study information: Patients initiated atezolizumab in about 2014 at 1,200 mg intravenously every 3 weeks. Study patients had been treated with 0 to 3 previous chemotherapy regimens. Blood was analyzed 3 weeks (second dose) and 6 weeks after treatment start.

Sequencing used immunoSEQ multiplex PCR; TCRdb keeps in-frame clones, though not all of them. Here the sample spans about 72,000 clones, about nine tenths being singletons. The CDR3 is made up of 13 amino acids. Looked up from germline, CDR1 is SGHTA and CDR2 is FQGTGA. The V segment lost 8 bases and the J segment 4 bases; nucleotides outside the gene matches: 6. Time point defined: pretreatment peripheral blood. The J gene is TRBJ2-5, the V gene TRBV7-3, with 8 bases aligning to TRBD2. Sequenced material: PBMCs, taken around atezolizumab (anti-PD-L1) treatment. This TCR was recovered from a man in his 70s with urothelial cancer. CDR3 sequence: CASGPRGGETQYF. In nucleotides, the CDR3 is TGTGCCAGCGGCCCCCGGGGGGGAGAGACCCAGTACTTC.